Sequencing of this T cell receptor (beta chain) was carried out in a study of T-cell memory formation after mild COVID-19 (TCRdb year 2021). As for the study more broadly: Most TCR sequence clusters were specific to one of the two donors. Longitudinal TCRalpha and TCRbeta repertoire sequencing tracked T-cell clones expanding and contracting after mild COVID-19 in a couple of donors. Two young, previously healthy adult volunteers, one female and one male, were included in the cohort. Broad study findings and their caveats: Clones contracting from day 15 to 85 had balanced CD4/CD8 phenotypes, while a second wave expanding from day 15 to 37 was biased towards CD4+. Contracting CD4+ clones were located mainly in the CM and EM memory subsets, whereas CD8+ clones were found to be enriched in EMRA. Some responding clones were detected in pre-infection memory, which suggested that pre-existing cross-reactive memory T cells had joined the SARS-CoV-2 response. The second-wave clones that peaked on day 37 were not confirmed to be SARS-CoV-2 specific. The study covered only a couple of mild cases, and larger cohorts including severe cases with pre-infection samples were considered necessary.

Remarks on this clonotype: This clone's antigen is unknown. It has no much larger one-base neighbor in the sample; base qualities were not kept.

This sample was sequenced with an Illumina NovaSeq 6000. cDNA libraries for TCRalpha and TCRbeta were prepared by 5'RACE using constant-segment primers, with sample barcodes and unique molecular identifiers added. RNA was extracted from every sample with Trizol reagent. Libraries were amplified in two PCR steps, with a second sample barcode and Illumina TruSeq adapters added in the second step. Libraries were sequenced on an Illumina NovaSeq with 2 x 150 bp paired-end reads. Processing in the source paper ran as follows. Reads were demultiplexed and collapsed into UMI-guided consensus sequences with migec v1.2.7. Using mixcr v2.1.11, the UMI consensuses were aligned to TRA and TRB V and J templates and assembled into clonotypes. A clonotype was counted as expanded or contracted only when both edgeR and NoisET called the clonotype significant, with the noise models trained on biological replicates. edgeR calls used a false discovery rate-adjusted p below 0.01 and a log2 fold-change threshold of 1. PCA with hierarchical clustering of max-normalized trajectories of the 1000 most abundant clonotypes was used as exploratory dynamics analysis. Each responding clone was given a CD4 or CD8 phenotype based on the CD4+ and CD8+ repertoires, which had been sequenced separately. TCRdb handled the public reads itself, with Q25 trimming in fastp and clone calling in MiXCR, and kept productive beta chains. Rows are unified per CDR3 protein, each entry keeping the most common DNA and genes. The V and J calls follow TCRdb's processing rather than the paper's. Across this sample there are 210,000 or so distinct CDR3 sequences, with 27% seen only once. Clones ranked in the top ten supply more than 9.5% of the sample.

The CDR3 covers 14 residues, taking in both the cysteine and the phenylalanine. Only CDR3 DNA is held: 42 bases, read in frame from base 1. CDR1 and CDR2 were assigned from the germline V gene as MGHDK and SYGVNS. A distance of 12 bases separates the germline ends of V and J, which lose 0 bases and 7 bases respectively. Ficoll-Paque density gradient centrifugation was used to isolate PBMCs. Here the chain combines TRBV25-1 and TRBJ1-1; TRBD1 might be the D gene, on 5 matching bases. This sequence originates from an adult woman who had mild COVID-19 (a few samples of this study predate the infection). The sample titles of this study are shuffled in the database, so cell type and time point are left out; the donor was told from shared clones. Sequencing used PBMCs or a T cell subset sorted from them (not recorded which). The CDR3 sequence is CASSEYVGRGEAFF. The DNA reads TGTGCCAGCAGTGAATATGTGGGGAGGGGTGAAGCTTTCTTT.